This is a list of T cell receptor beta chains from one sample in a study of Ad26.COV2.S vaccination and SARS-CoV-2 variants. Measured with immunoSEQ multiplex PCR; TCRdb has only the in-frame clones, and not every one. The sample contains hundreds of thousands of clones, roughly nine tenths of which appear only once. Sequenced here: peripheral blood, sampled in a trial of Ad26.COV2.S vaccine versus placebo. The receptors were gathered from a person aged 18-60 years who received the Ad26.COV2.S COVID-19 vaccine or a placebo. Each CDR3 is given with its conserved first and last residue. The D gene is left open where the match is weak. Rows may omit the clone size; those that give it use once, few, many or a size class.

D	J	size	V	DNA	CDR3
TRBD1	TRBJ1-4	once	TRBV18	TGTGCCAGCTCACCAGGACAGGGGGAAAAACTGTTTTTT	CASSPGQGEKLFF
NA	TRBJ1-2	once	TRBV30	TGTGCCTGGAGGTTAAGGACAACTACCTTGGGGGGCTACACCTTC	CAWRLRTTTLGGYTF
TRBD1	TRBJ1-2	few	TRBV30	TGTGCCTGGAGAGGGGGCGACAGAAACAGGGGCCTATCCAGTTATGGCTACACCTTC	CAWRGGDRNRGLSSYGYTF
TRBD1	TRBJ1-4	NA	TRBV4-3	TGCGCCAGCAGCCAGGTGTCCGGGACAGATAATGAAAAACTGTTTTTT	CASSQVSGTDNEKLFF
NA	TRBJ2-5	NA	TRBV5-6	TGTGCCAGCAGCTTGTACGGGACGGGTGGGACCCAGTACTTC	CASSLYGTGGTQYF
NA	TRBJ2-7	NA	TRBV7-9	TGTGCCAGCAGCCTAACACAGAGCTCCTACGAGCAGTACTTC	CASSLTQSSYEQYF
TRBD2	TRBJ2-1	NA	TRBV11-2	TGTGCCAGCAGGGGACTAGCGCGAGACGAGCAGTTCTTC	CASRGLARDEQFF
NA	TRBJ2-7	few	TRBV20-1	TGCAGTGCTAGTAAACCGGGATCTCGATACGAGCAGTACTTC	CSASKPGSRYEQYF
NA	TRBJ2-7	NA	TRBV3-1/TRBV3-2	TGTGCCAGCAGCCCCTGGTCCGCGGGAGAGCAGTACTTC	CASSPWSAGEQYF
NA	TRBJ2-7	few	TRBV6-5	TGTGCCAGCAGTTTCCAGACGGGACAAACCTACGAGCAGTACTTC	CASSFQTGQTYEQYF
TRBD2	TRBJ2-3	NA	TRBV4-2	TGTGCCAGCAGCCTAGGGACTAGCGGACTACTAGATACGCAGTATTTT	CASSLGTSGLLDTQYF
NA	TRBJ2-2	NA	TRBV7-3	TGTGCCAGCAGCAGTAGAAGGAACACCGGGGAGCTGTTTTTT	CASSSRRNTGELFF
NA	TRBJ1-2	NA	TRBV7-2	TGTGCCAGCAGCTTAGCCCCAATGAACTATGGCTACACCTTC	CASSLAPMNYGYTF
NA	TRBJ2-5	once	TRBV7-2	TGTGCCAGCAGCTTTTTAGTTCAAGAGACCCAGTACTTC	CASSFLVQETQYF
TRBD1	TRBJ2-5	NA	TRBV10-3	TGTGCCATCAGTGACGGGACAGGTCGCCAAGAGACCCAGTACTTC	CAISDGTGRQETQYF
NA	TRBJ1-1	NA	TRBV7-6	TGTGCCAGCAGCTTAGGGGGAGGGGCGGGCACTGAAGCTTTCTTT	CASSLGGGAGTEAFF
NA	TRBJ1-4	NA	TRBV25-1	TGTGCCAGCAGTGAACCAGGACAGATTAATGAAAAACTGTTTTTT	CASSEPGQINEKLFF
TRBD1	TRBJ2-1	NA	TRBV5-4	TGTGCCAGCAGCAACCGGGACAGGGATGAGCAGTTCTTC	CASSNRDRDEQFF
NA	TRBJ1-6	few	TRBV7-3	TGTGCCAGCACCGGAGTGGCAGGTCTTAATTCACCCCTCCACTTT	CASTGVAGLNSPLHF
TRBD1	TRBJ2-7	NA	TRBV6-5	TGTGCCAGCAGTTATACAGGGGAATACGAGCAGTACTTC	CASSYTGEYEQYF
NA	TRBJ2-3	NA	TRBV10-3	TGTGCCATCTCAGTGGGGCCTAGCACAGATACGCAGTATTTT	CAISVGPSTDTQYF
NA	TRBJ1-2	NA	TRBV6-5	TGTGCCAGCTCCCGGGGGGACGGGTGGGATGGCTACACCTTC	CASSRGDGWDGYTF
NA	TRBJ1-1	NA	TRBV6-5	TGTGCCAGCAGTTACTATGGCAGGCGCAAGGACACTGAAGCTTTCTTT	CASSYYGRRKDTEAFF
TRBD2	TRBJ2-1	NA	TRBV7-2	TGTGCCAGCAGCTCCCAGCTACTAGCGGGTGGATACAATGAGCAGTTCTTC	CASSSQLLAGGYNEQFF
NA	TRBJ2-1	NA	TRBV5-6	TGTGCCAGCAGCTTGGAGGGGTCCTACAATGAGCAGTTCTTC	CASSLEGSYNEQFF
NA	TRBJ2-5	NA	TRBV11-3	TGTGCCAGCAGCTTAGGCAGGGGTGGAGAGACCCAGTACTTC	CASSLGRGGETQYF
TRBD1	TRBJ2-5	NA	TRBV27	TGTGCCAGCAGCCGAAGGGGGACAGGGGGCGGTGAGACCCAGTACTTC	CASSRRGTGGGETQYF
NA	TRBJ1-6	NA	TRBV7-2	TGTGCCAGCAGCTCATCGGGCGGACAACAGAATTCACCCCTCCACTTT	CASSSSGGQQNSPLHF
NA	TRBJ1-1	NA	TRBV5-1	TGCGCCAGCAGCTTTCAGCCAATGAACACTGAAGCTTTCTTT	CASSFQPMNTEAFF
NA	TRBJ2-3	few	TRBV14	TGTGCCAGCAGCCAAGTTGGCACAGATACGCAGTATTTT	CASSQVGTDTQYF
NA	TRBJ1-4	NA	TRBV7-8	TGTGCCAGCAGCTTAAGTGCAGGGATCCATGAAAAACTGTTTTTT	CASSLSAGIHEKLFF
TRBD1	TRBJ2-1	NA	TRBV2	TGTGCCAGCAGGTACTGGGACAGTTTCTTTGGCGAAAGATACAATGAGCAGTTCTTC	CASRYWDSFFGERYNEQFF
NA	TRBJ2-7	NA	TRBV27	TGTGCCAGCAGGCCACAGGGAAGCAGCTCCTACGAGCAGTACTTC	CASRPQGSSSYEQYF
NA	TRBJ1-1	NA	TRBV19	TGTGCCAGTAGTACCCGGGCCAGGATGAACACTGAAGCTTTCTTT	CASSTRARMNTEAFF
TRBD1	TRBJ2-7	few	TRBV3-1/TRBV3-2	TGTGCCAGCAGCCAACGCGGGACAGGAAGGCGGCAGTACTTC	CASSQRGTGRRQYF
NA	TRBJ1-2	NA	TRBV9	TGTGCCAGCAGCCAAGAGGGCAGATTAAACTATGGCTACACCTTC	CASSQEGRLNYGYTF
NA	TRBJ2-7	once	TRBV3-1/TRBV3-2	TGTGCCAGCAGCCACCCCCCCGGTGCAGACTCCTACGAGCAGTACTTC	CASSHPPGADSYEQYF
TRBD1	TRBJ1-3	NA	TRBV6-6	TGTGCCAGCAGAAGACTCGCGGACAGGGCTGGAAACACCATATATTTT	CASRRLADRAGNTIYF
NA	TRBJ2-5	NA	TRBV28	TGTGCCAGCAGTTTAGGGCGGGTAGAGACCCAGTACTTC	CASSLGRVETQYF
TRBD1	TRBJ2-3	once	TRBV18	TGTGCCAGCTCACCACCTTTCGACAGGGCAGATACGCAGTATTTT	CASSPPFDRADTQYF
NA	TRBJ1-5	NA	TRBV6-5	TGTGCCAGCGGATCTCAGGGGTATCAGCCCCAGCATTTT	CASGSQGYQPQHF
NA	TRBJ2-2	NA	TRBV7-3	TGTGCCAGCAGCCCAGCCGGGACTAACACCGGGGAGCTGTTTTTT	CASSPAGTNTGELFF
NA	TRBJ1-3	NA	TRBV5-1	TGCGCCAGCAGCAGGGGCCAAAGCTCTGGAAACACCATATATTTT	CASSRGQSSGNTIYF
NA	TRBJ1-3	once	TRBV5-4	TGTGCCAGCAGCGACAGCCTGAAGGAACTCTCTGGAAACACCATATATTTT	CASSDSLKELSGNTIYF
NA	TRBJ2-7	NA	TRBV19	TGTGCCAGTAGTGTCGGGTTCGGATTCCCCGAGCAGTACTTC	CASSVGFGFPEQYF
TRBD2	TRBJ2-2	once	TRBV11-2	TGTGCCAGCAGGGGTCTAGCGGGGAGCTTCACCGGGGAGCTGTTTTTT	CASRGLAGSFTGELFF
NA	TRBJ1-6	once	TRBV10-3	TGTGCCATCAGGGACACCGATAATTCACCCCTCCACTTT	CAIRDTDNSPLHF
TRBD1	TRBJ1-5	many	TRBV5-6	TGTGCCAGCAGCTCAGGGACAGCCTTTCCTCGTGGCAATCAGCCCCAGCATTTT	CASSSGTAFPRGNQPQHF
TRBD2	TRBJ2-3	NA	TRBV19	TGTGCCAGTAGTTCCCTAGCGGGAGGTTATAGCACAGATACGCAGTATTTT	CASSSLAGGYSTDTQYF
NA	TRBJ1-1	NA	TRBV25-1	TGTGCCAGCAGTGAATATCAGGTCGTGGGCACTGAAGCTTTCTTT	CASSEYQVVGTEAFF
NA	TRBJ2-5	NA	TRBV28	TGTGCCAGCGGGTCTCAGGGGCTGGGAGAGACCCAGTACTTC	CASGSQGLGETQYF
TRBD2	TRBJ2-7	NA	TRBV7-2	TGTGCCAGCAGCCTCCTAGCGGGAGGGCCCCACGAGCAGTACTTC	CASSLLAGGPHEQYF